A single sample is the source of the 24 T cell receptor beta chains below, sequenced in a study of early T cells in non-severe SARS-CoV-2 infection. One entry per CDR3 protein results from TCRdb running MiXCR on the 5' RACE reads. The sample gives approximately 97,000 distinct CDR3 sequences, approximately 11% of which show up once; around 4.8% is in the top ten. Specimen: whole blood, collected at baseline. The source of these receptors is an adult who was a healthcare worker with PCR-confirmed SARS-CoV-2 infection or an uninfected control (not recorded which).

The chain uses TRBV27 and TRBJ1-2, with D perhaps matching TRBD1 (6 bases). The CDR3 has 14 residues. Germline-derived CDR1 and CDR2 are MNHEY and SMNVEV (reference sequence). Trimming shortened V by 4 bases and J by 4 bases, and 13 bases separated the two germline ends. The CDR3 spells CASSWDNTLYGYTF. CDR3 bases: TGTGCCAGCAGTTGGGACAATACCCTCTATGGCTACACCTTC.

The table lists this clonotype with a few counts. The chain combines TRBV6-2 or TRBV6-3 with TRBJ2-1; weak D call: TRBD2 (5 bases). Trimming removed 6 bases at V and 0 bases at J, with 15 bases between. Germline V gives CDR1 MNHEY, CDR2 SVGEGT. This CDR3 comprises 16 residues. DNA for the CDR3: TGTGCCAGCAGCCCCGTAGCGCCGAGCTCCTACAATGAGCAGTTCTTC. Protein: CASSPVAPSSYNEQFF.

A few counts support this clonotype. The gene calls are TRBV11-3 and TRBJ2-2; D gene unclear. Deletions cut 5 bases from V and 8 bases from J, with 15 bases between. CDR3 length equals 14 residues. CDR1 SGHNT and CDR2 YENEEA come from the germline V gene. CDR3 DNA sequence: TGTGCCAGCAGCCCCCGTCCTAACGGGGGGGAGCTGTTTTTT. Protein: CASSPRPNGGELFF.

The chain couples TRBV6-2 or TRBV6-3 to TRBJ1-2; the D is unclear. V lost 7 bases to trimming and J lost 7 bases, with 13 bases between them. Germline lookup yields CDR1 MNHEY and CDR2 SVGEGT. CDR3 length: 12 residues. The CDR3 nucleotides are TGTGCCAGCACCCCCGGGGATTCTGGCTACACCTTC. Protein sequence: CASTPGDSGYTF.

The chain couples TRBV7-9 to TRBJ2-7; D remains ambiguous. CDR1 and CDR2 (germline): SEHNR, FQNEAQ (reference sequence). This CDR3 is 14 amino acids long. V gave up 4 bases and J gave up 2 bases, with 12 bases separating them. The CDR3 sequence is CASSSSFRPYEQYF. The CDR3 DNA reads as TGTGCCAGCAGCTCCAGCTTTCGCCCCTACGAGCAGTACTTC.

This rearrangement joins TRBV4-2 to TRBJ2-1; D gene unclear. This CDR3 has 13 residues. The germline V and J ends were trimmed by 3 bases and 6 bases, with 9 bases remaining between them. Per the germline V gene, CDR1 is LGHNA and CDR2 is YNFKEQ. The CDR3 DNA is TGTGCCAGCAGCCAGGGCGTCGGCAATGAGCAGTTCTTC. Amino acids: CASSQGVGNEQFF.

In its sample, this clonotype was seen many times. The rearrangement uses TRBV5-1 and TRBJ1-5, with 10 positions matching TRBD1. The V gene end was trimmed by 5 bases and the J gene end by 5 bases; junction bases not matched to a gene: 10. The CDR3 extends over 16 amino acids. Germline V gene data show CDR1 as SGHRS and CDR2 as YFSETQ. CDR3 nucleotide sequence: TGCGCCAGCAGGGCTCCGGGACAGGGGCCCTATCAGCCCCAGCATTTT. Translated: CASRAPGQGPYQPQHF.

The rearrangement links TRBV19 to TRBJ2-5; D is unresolved. The V and J ends lost 5 bases and 5 bases respectively, with 6 bases between them. This CDR3 has 11 residues. Germline-derived CDR1 and CDR2 are LNHDA and SQIVND (reference sequence). CDR3 coding DNA: TGTGCCAGTAGTTCCTCGGAGACCCAGTACTTC. Protein product: CASSSSETQYF.

This clonotype was picked up many times. The chain is built from TRBV6-5 and TRBJ2-1; a possible D gene is TRBD1 (5 bases). Germline assignment: CDR1 MNHEY and CDR2 SVGAGI. Trimming removed 8 bases at V and 10 bases at J, with 12 bases between. There are 11 residues in the CDR3. CDR3 nucleotides: TGTGCCAGCCAAGGGGCCGCAGAGCAGTTCTTC. It codes for CASQGAAEQFF.

This clonotype was observed many times. The J gene is TRBJ2-6, the V gene TRBV12-3 or TRBV12-4; 7 nucleotides agree with TRBD1. Trimming cost V 1 base and J 0 bases; bases outside gene matches: 15. The CDR3 is made up of 21 amino acids. The CDR3 here is CASSLVSLRTGVTSGANVLTF. The CDR3, as DNA: TGTGCCAGCAGTTTAGTTAGTTTACGGACAGGCGTCACCTCTGGGGCCAACGTCCTGACTTTC.

Comment on this clonotype: This could be a read error, since a much larger clone is one nucleotide away. This is likely a read error, given that the CDR3 carries no conserved phenylalanine or tryptophan at its end. This sequence joins TRBV27 and TRBJ2-3; TRBD2 matches at 15 bases. The CDR3 contains 17 residues. Germline V gene data show CDR1 as MNHEY and CDR2 as SMNVEV (reference sequence). With V trimmed by 3 bases and J by 5 bases, 6 bases remained unmatched. The CDR3 reads CASSLVGLAGGKDTQYL. The CDR3 DNA reads as TGTGCCAGCAGTTTGGTGGGACTAGCGGGGGGCAAAGATACGCAGTATTTA.

The V gene is TRBV29-1, the J gene TRBJ1-1; D is uncertain. CDR3 length: 13 residues. V was clipped by 4 bases and J by 1 base, with 10 bases between them. Germline CDR1 and CDR2: SQVTM and ANQGSEA. The CDR3 loop reads CSVGPTANTEAFF. The DNA for the CDR3 is TGCAGCGTTGGACCCACAGCGAACACTGAAGCTTTCTTT.

The table lists this clonotype with a few counts. The V gene is TRBV29-1, the J gene TRBJ2-7; D is tentatively TRBD1 or TRBD2 (6 bases each). With 3 bases removed from V and 6 bases from J, the gap between germline ends came to 9 bases. CDR1 is SQVTM, CDR2 ANQGSEA, per germline. This CDR3 spans 11 amino acids. The CDR3 sequence is CSVDSGAEQYF. The CDR3 nucleotides read TGCAGCGTTGATTCGGGGGCCGAGCAGTACTTC.

This sequence joins TRBV29-1 and TRBJ1-2, with 8 bases aligning to TRBD1. The J segment lost 3 bases and the V segment lost 4 bases, leaving 7 bases of the junction unmatched. CDR1 is SQVTM, CDR2 ANQGSEA, per germline. This CDR3 spans 14 amino acids. The CDR3 here is CSVAKGQGYYGYTF. In DNA form, the CDR3 reads TGCAGCGTTGCTAAAGGACAGGGTTACTATGGCTACACCTTC. Combining the CDR3 with reference TRBV29-1 and TRBJ1-2 gives the whole variable domain SAVISQKPSRDICQRGTSLTIQCQVDSQVTMMFWYRQQPGQSLTLIATANQGSEATYESGFVIDKFPISRPNLTFSTLTVSNMSPEDSSIYLCSVAKGQGYYGYTFGSGTRLTVV.

This clonotype was seen only a few times. Because the CDR3's place on the DNA is in doubt, the DNA is left out and the CDR3 is given as listed by TCRdb. The chain has TRBV3-2 and TRBJ2-7; TRBD2 is the table's D call and was not checked against the DNA. TRBV3-2 counts as a pseudogene. Ends included, the CDR3 has 16 residues. CDR3 region: CASSQVASGITYEQYF.

This sequence joins TRBV6-1 and TRBJ2-3, with 7 bases that match TRBD1. The CDR3 runs 14 residues. With V trimmed by 4 bases and J by 6 bases, 7 bases remained unmatched. The germline V gene has CDR1 MNHNS and CDR2 SASEGT. CDR3 DNA sequence: TGTGCCAGCAGTGCGGACAGGATCGTGGATACGCAGTATTTT. Translation gives CASSADRIVDTQYF.

There are a few counts of this clonotype. V usage is TRBV6-5 and J usage is TRBJ2-1; D may be TRBD2 (6 bases). V was clipped by 2 bases and J by 5 bases, with 10 bases between them. The CDR3 sequence is 14 residues long. Germline assignment: CDR1 MNHEY and CDR2 SVGAGI. CDR3 nucleotides: TGTGCCAGCAGTTACACCGGGGGAAACAATGAGCAGTTCTTC. Amino acids: CASSYTGGNNEQFF.

The chain uses TRBV7-9 and TRBJ1-5; D is unresolved. V gave up 2 bases and J gave up 7 bases, with 6 bases separating them. This CDR3 is 12 amino acids long. Germline assignment: CDR1 SEHNR and CDR2 FQNEAQ (reference sequence). CDR3 nucleotide sequence: TGTGCCAGCAGCTTATCCATACAGCCCCAGCATTTT. It specifies CASSLSIQPQHF.

This clonotype was found once. Compared with germline, one end of the junction differs, possibly owing to a read error. V gene TRBV19 combines with J gene TRBJ1-2; weak D call: TRBD1 (6 bases). Germline CDR1 LNHDA, CDR2 SQIVND (reference sequence). The CDR3 spans 14 residues. Written as DNA, the CDR3 is TGTCCCAGTAGTATCGACAGGCGCAACTATGGCTACACCTTC. It yields the protein CPSSIDRRNYGYTF.

This clonotype was observed at least ten times. The rearrangement joins TRBV6-1 to TRBJ1-6; D unclear. The V gene's germline CDR1 is MNHNS and CDR2 SASEGT. V lost 10 bases to trimming and J lost 14 bases, with 18 bases between them. This CDR3 is 12 amino acids long. The CDR3 reads CAILLESKTLHF. CDR3 nucleotide sequence: TGTGCCATCCTTCTAGAATCCAAAACCCTCCACTTT.

The chain links TRBV5-4 to TRBJ2-2; 8 nucleotides match TRBD1. This CDR3 is 14 amino acids long. The germline V gene encodes CDR1 SGHNT and CDR2 YYREEE (reference sequence). Losses at the gene ends were 4 bases for V and 4 bases for J; bases not matched to a gene: 3. The CDR3 is CASSGGQVTGELFF. For the CDR3, the DNA is TGTGCCAGCAGCGGGGGACAGGTCACCGGGGAGCTGTTTTTT.

In its sample, this clonotype was seen a few times. The CDR3 here is CSVGGQGVTGELFF. The CDR3 bases are TGCAGCGTTGGTGGGCAGGGGGTCACCGGGGAGCTGTTTTTT. The rearrangement links TRBV29-1 to TRBJ2-2; 7 bases are a match to TRBD1. V lost 4 bases and J lost 4; bases outside the gene matches: 6. This CDR3 comprises 14 residues. Germline-derived CDR1 and CDR2 are SQVTM and ANQGSEA.

The chain employs TRBV30 and TRBJ2-1; 13 nucleotides match TRBD2. The CDR3 totals 16 residues. CDR1 and CDR2 (germline): GTSNPN, SVGIG (reference sequence). The ends lost 2 bases at V and 7 bases at J; junction bases unmatched: 8. Written as DNA, the CDR3 is TGTGCCTGGAGTCGGGGCGGGACTAGCGGGATTAATGAGCAGTTCTTC. Its protein product is CAWSRGGTSGINEQFF. Full variable domain (missing parts from reference TRBV30 and TRBJ2-1): SQTIHQWPATLVQPVGSPLSLECTVEGTSNPNLYWYRQAAGRGLQLLFYSVGIGQISSEVPQNLSASRPQDRQFILSSKKLLLSDSGFYLCAWSRGGTSGINEQFFGPGTRLTVL.

This clonotype was seen many times. This rearrangement joins TRBV6-6 to TRBJ2-2, with D possibly matching TRBD2 (5 bases). This CDR3 comprises 13 residues. Trimming removed 4 bases from V and 7 bases from J, with 10 bases in between. Germline V gives CDR1 MNHNY, CDR2 SVGAGI (reference sequence). The CDR3 DNA reads TGTGCCAGCAGTTCCTCTGAGGGCGGGGAGCTGTTTTTT. This translates into CASSSSEGGELFF.